A single sample gave rise to the 10 T cell receptor beta chains below, sequenced in a study of blood T cell repertoires in COVID-19. The protocol was immunoSEQ multiplex PCR, while the TCRdb copy is restricted to in-frame clones and leaves out a portion. The table has some 230,000 clones, approximately 86% seen once. Source material: peripheral blood. Receptor source: a woman aged 50 to 65 with COVID-19, enrolled during active disease.

The chain combines TRBV6-5 with TRBJ2-7; D is perhaps TRBD1 (6 bases). The germline V gene has CDR1 MNHEY and CDR2 SVGAGI. Trimming removed 5 bases at V and 1 base at J, with 9 bases between. This CDR3 has 13 residues. The CDR3 nucleotides are TGTGCCAGCAGTACGGACAGATCCTACGAGCAGTACGTC. It translates to CASSTDRSYEQYV.

J is TRBJ1-1 and V is TRBV7-6; 7 nucleotides agree with TRBD1. Germline CDR1 and CDR2: SGHVS and FNYEAQ. This CDR3 region has 14 residues. Trimming cost V 1 base and J 6 bases; bases outside gene matches: 5. The CDR3 coding sequence is TGTGCCAGCAGCTTAGATGACAGGGATGCTGAAGCTTTCTTT. Translated, it gives CASSLDDRDAEAFF.

This chain connects TRBV5-5 to TRBJ1-3, with a tentative D call TRBD1 (5 bases). Looked up from germline, CDR1 is SGHKS and CDR2 is YYEKEE (reference sequence). This CDR3 has 16 amino acids. V was cut by 2 bases and J by 0 bases, with 12 bases left in between. The DNA of the CDR3 is TGTGCCAGCAGCTTCTTTGCGGACAACTCTGGAAACACCATATATTTT. This sequence encodes CASSFFADNSGNTIYF.

V and J are TRBV11-1 and TRBJ2-2; 9 bases fit TRBD1. J lost 6 bases, V lost 4 bases, and 6 bases had no gene match. Germline loops: CDR1 SGHAT, CDR2 FQDESV (reference sequence). This CDR3 spans 15 amino acids. The CDR3 bases are TGTGCCAGCAGCTCCGAACAGGGGGCGGCCGGGGAGCTGTTTTTT. The encoded protein is CASSSEQGAAGELFF.

This clone has more than one count but fewer than ten. The chain couples TRBV2 to TRBJ2-1; D is perhaps TRBD2 (5 bases). Germline V CDR1 and CDR2: SNHLY, FYNNEI. Trimming took 6 bases from V and 0 from J, leaving 12 bases between them. The CDR3 spans 15 residues. CDR3 sequence: CASRDGVLSYNEQFF. The CDR3 bases are TGTGCCAGCAGAGACGGGGTCCTCTCCTACAATGAGCAGTTCTTC. The full variable domain, with the rest looked up from reference TRBV2 and TRBJ2-1, is EPEVTQTPSHQVTQMGQEVILRCVPISNHLYFYWYRQILGQKVEFLVSFYNNEISEKSEIFDDQFSVERPDGSNFTLKIRSTKLEDSAMYFCASRDGVLSYNEQFFGPGTRLTVL.

The J gene is TRBJ1-1, the V gene TRBV15, with a weak D call TRBD1 (6 bases). V gave up 1 base and J gave up 1 base, with 16 bases separating them. Germline CDR1 reads LNHNV; CDR2 reads YYDKDF (reference sequence). The CDR3 is 17 residues long. Here the CDR3 DNA reads TGTGCCACCAGCAGAGCTCTCGGGGGGCTGGGGAACACTGAAGCTTTCTTT. It translates to CATSRALGGLGNTEAFF.

The chain joins TRBV11-3 to TRBJ2-3; D gene uncertain. This CDR3 contains 16 residues. Germline loops: CDR1 SGHNT, CDR2 YENEEA. Trimming left V 1 base short and J 0 bases short, with 11 bases between. CDR3 sequence (DNA): TGTGCCAGCAGCTTAGGCGCCCAGGTTAGCACAGATACGCAGTATTTT. This sequence encodes CASSLGAQVSTDTQYF. Filled out from reference TRBV11-3 and TRBJ2-3, the complete variable domain reads EAGVVQSPRYKIIEKKQPVAFWCNPISGHNTLYWYLQNLGQGPELLIRYENEEAVDDSQLPKDRFSAERLKGVDSTLKIQPAELGDSAVYLCASSLGAQVSTDTQYFGPGTRLTVL.

The rearrangement joins TRBV5-6 to TRBJ1-5; 11 positions match TRBD1. The V and J ends lost 2 bases and 8 bases, in that order; junction bases with no gene match: 6. The germline V gene has CDR1 SGHDT and CDR2 YYEEEE. The CDR3 runs 15 residues. CDR3 protein: CASSFGTGGMEPQHF. CDR3 bases: TGTGCCAGCAGCTTCGGGACAGGGGGAATGGAGCCCCAGCATTTT. The full variable domain, its missing parts supplied by reference TRBV5-6 and TRBJ1-5, is DAGVTQSPTHLIKTRGQQVTLRCSPKSGHDTVSWYQQALGQGPQFIFQYYEEEERQRGNFPDRFSGHQFPNYSSELNVNALLLGDSALYLCASSFGTGGMEPQHFGDGTRLSIL.

The J gene is TRBJ1-6, the V gene TRBV28; 7 nucleotides align to TRBD1. The CDR3 is 16 residues long. CDR1 and CDR2 (germline): MDHEN, SYDVKM. With V trimmed by 2 bases and J by 8 bases, 9 bases remained unmatched. CDR3 nucleotide sequence: TGTGCCAGCAGTTTAAGTTCTGCAGGGGGATATTCACCCCTCCACTTT. It encodes CASSLSSAGGYSPLHF. Supplemented by reference TRBV28 and TRBJ1-6, the full variable domain reads DVKVTQSSRYLVKRTGEKVFLECVQDMDHENMFWYRQDPGLGLRLIYFSYDVKMKEKGDIPEGYSVSREKKERFSLILESASTNQTSMYLCASSLSSAGGYSPLHFGNGTRLTVT.

In its sample, this clone was seen once. The V call is TRBV30, the J call TRBJ2-1; 10 bases match TRBD2. The CDR3 sequence is 16 residues long. Germline trimming cut 0 bases from V and 7 bases from J; bases unmatched to any gene: 9. Germline loops: CDR1 GTSNPN, CDR2 SVGIG (reference sequence). The chain's CDR3 is CAWSVTSGGGQNEQFF. CDR3 coding DNA: TGTGCCTGGAGTGTAACCAGCGGGGGGGGGCAAAATGAGCAGTTCTTC. Using reference TRBV30 and TRBJ2-1 for the parts outside the CDR3, the full variable domain is SQTIHQWPATLVQPVGSPLSLECTVEGTSNPNLYWYRQAAGRGLQLLFYSVGIGQISSEVPQNLSASRPQDRQFILSSKKLLLSDSGFYLCAWSVTSGGGQNEQFFGPGTRLTVL.